The 29 T cell receptor beta chains given below trace back to one sample, sequenced in a study of CD8 T cells in Susac syndrome. cDNA came from roughly 0.53 to 1 ug RNA primed by random hexamers. TCRdb reprocessed the immunoSEQ multiplex PCR reads with MiXCR, giving one entry per CDR3 protein. The repertoire consists of 85,000 to 120,000 distinct CDR3 sequences, with roughly 94% occurring once and the leading ten covering 0.41%. The sample taken for sequencing was CD8+ T cells from PBMCs. The receptors shown here come from a human donor with Susac syndrome.

The chain has TRBV9 and TRBJ2-5; D unresolved. CDR3 length: 14 residues. The V gene lost 2 bases and the J gene lost 1 base, with 9 bases spanning the gap. Germline V gives CDR1 SGDLS, CDR2 YYNGEE. The CDR3 nucleotides are TGTGCCAGCAGCGTGACTTCCCTCCAAGAGACCCAGTACTTC. Its protein product is CASSVTSLQETQYF.

The chain has TRBV5-1 and TRBJ1-1; 8 bases align to TRBD1. The CDR3 is made up of 15 amino acids. Germline assignment: CDR1 SGHRS and CDR2 YFSETQ. Trimming at V came to 4 bases and at J to 0 bases, leaving 5 bases not matched to a gene. The CDR3 nucleotides are TGCGCCAGCAGCCCCGGACAGGGACTGAACACTGAAGCTTTCTTT. Translated, it gives CASSPGQGLNTEAFF.

This sequence joins TRBV19 and TRBJ2-1; D might be TRBD1 (5 bases). The CDR3 sequence is 14 residues long. Trimming removed 3 bases from V and 3 bases from J, with 9 bases in between. Germline CDR1 is LNHDA and CDR2 is SQIVND (reference sequence). This CDR3 is CASSIQDNYNEQFF. The CDR3 region has the DNA TGTGCCAGTAGTATCCAGGACAACTACAATGAGCAGTTCTTC.

The V call is TRBV7-9, the J call TRBJ1-5; D gene unclear. The V gene's germline CDR1 is SEHNR and CDR2 FQNEAQ (reference sequence). The CDR3 totals 12 residues. V lost 5 bases and J 5 bases, leaving 7 bases between the germline ends. For the CDR3, the DNA is TGTGCCAGCAGCGTCGGTGATCAGCCCCAGCATTTT. The encoded protein is CASSVGDQPQHF.

This chain's CDR3 is CATSPGANTEAFF. The CDR3, as DNA: TGTGCCACCAGCCCAGGGGCGAACACTGAAGCTTTCTTT. The chain joins TRBV6-2 or TRBV6-3 to TRBJ1-1, with D perhaps TRBD1 (6 bases). CDR1 and CDR2 (germline): MNHEY, SVGEGT. This CDR3 is built from 13 residues. Trimming stripped 10 bases from V and 1 base from J, with 13 bases between.

This sequence joins TRBV5-4 and TRBJ2-1; 7 bases fit TRBD1. The CDR3 totals 13 residues. The V gene end was trimmed by 4 bases and the J gene end by 8 bases; junction bases not matched to a gene: 6. Per the germline V gene, CDR1 is SGHNT and CDR2 is YYREEE (reference sequence). CDR3 in amino acids: CASSDPGQYEQFF. DNA of the CDR3: TGTGCCAGCAGCGACCCGGGACAGTATGAGCAGTTCTTC.

CDR3 sequence reads: CASSFRAGANEQFF. CDR3 DNA: TGTGCCAGCAGCTTCCGAGCAGGGGCTAATGAGCAGTTCTTC. The chain links TRBV5-6 to TRBJ2-1; weak D call: TRBD1 (6 bases). V lost 2 bases and J 7 bases, leaving 13 bases between the germline ends. The CDR3 has 14 amino acids. The germline CDR1 and CDR2 sequences are SGHDT and YYEEEE.

V gene TRBV27 combines with J gene TRBJ2-5; the D gene is possibly TRBD2 (6 bases). V was pared by 6 bases and J by 4 bases, with 15 bases between. The CDR3 contains 14 residues. The germline CDR1 and CDR2 sequences are MNHEY and SMNVEV (reference sequence). The CDR3 loop reads CASSPTPGGETQYF. Written as DNA, the CDR3 is TGTGCCAGCAGCCCTACCCCCGGGGGAGAGACCCAGTACTTC.

This chain links TRBV29-1 with TRBJ2-7, with 7 nucleotides matching TRBD1. V gave up 4 bases and J gave up 3 bases; unmatched junction bases: 6. There are 13 residues in the CDR3. Germline V gives CDR1 SQVTM, CDR2 ANQGSEA. CDR3 amino acids: CSVAPGTDYEQYF. The CDR3 DNA is TGCAGCGTTGCCCCCGGGACAGACTACGAGCAGTACTTC.

The CDR3 here is CASSVGDEQYF. DNA of the CDR3: TGTGCCAGCAGCGTAGGGGACGAGCAGTACTTC. J is TRBJ2-7 and V is TRBV9; D not certain. V lost 0 bases, J lost 5 bases, and 3 bases lay in between. The CDR3 runs to 11 residues. Looked up from germline, CDR1 is SGDLS and CDR2 is YYNGEE.

V gene TRBV5-1 combines with J gene TRBJ2-1; D may be TRBD1 (6 bases). Germline V gives CDR1 SGHRS, CDR2 YFSETQ. The V and J ends lost 2 bases and 9 bases respectively, with 15 bases between them. This CDR3 is 14 amino acids long. CDR3 residues: CASSFGSGEGEQFF. CDR3 bases: TGCGCCAGCAGCTTCGGATCAGGGGAAGGTGAGCAGTTCTTC.

This clonotype was seen a single time. The rearrangement joins TRBV7-9 to TRBJ2-7; D gene uncertain. V was pared by 0 bases and J by 3 bases, with 12 bases between. From germline, CDR1 is SEHNR and CDR2 FQNEAQ (reference sequence). This CDR3 contains 15 residues. The CDR3, as DNA: TGTGCCAGCAGCTTAGCAGAGAACTACAACTACGAGCAGTACTTC. This gives the protein CASSLAENYNYEQYF.

J is TRBJ1-2 and V is TRBV9, with D perhaps TRBD1 (5 bases). Germline assignment: CDR1 SGDLS and CDR2 YYNGEE. With 4 bases removed from V and 2 bases from J, the gap between germline ends came to 9 bases. The CDR3 runs to 13 residues. CDR3 region: CASSFRDNYGYTF. CDR3 sequence (DNA): TGTGCCAGCAGCTTCCGGGACAACTATGGCTACACCTTC. Together with reference TRBV9 and TRBJ1-2, the CDR3 gives the full variable domain: DSGVTQTPKHLITATGQRVTLRCSPRSGDLSVYWYQQSLDQGLQFLIQYYNGEERAKGNILERFSAQQFPDLHSELNLSSLELGDSALYFCASSFRDNYGYTFGSGTRLTVV.

The rearrangement joins TRBV12-5 to TRBJ2-1, with a tentative D call TRBD1 (6 bases). The CDR3 is 14 amino acids. CDR1 is LGHNT, CDR2 FRNRAP, per germline. The V end lost 1 base, the J end lost 6 bases, and 10 bases lay between the germline ends. CDR3 in amino acids: CASGLAGQLNEQFF. DNA of the CDR3: TGTGCTAGTGGTTTGGCGGGACAACTCAATGAGCAGTTCTTC.

J is TRBJ2-1 and V is TRBV20-1, with D possibly TRBD2 on 6 matching bases. CDR1 is DFQATT and CDR2 is SNEGSKA in the germline V gene (reference sequence). V lost 1 base and J 10 bases, leaving 14 bases between the germline ends. There are 13 residues in the CDR3. The CDR3 region has the DNA TGCAGTGCTAGAGCGTTAGGAGGGGTAGAGCAGTTCTTC. It specifies CSARALGGVEQFF.

The chain is built from TRBV28 and TRBJ1-5, with unresolved D. Trimming cost V 2 bases and J 3 bases, with 8 bases left between them. CDR3 size: 14 residues. Looked up from germline, CDR1 is MDHEN and CDR2 is SYDVKM. In nucleotides, the CDR3 is TGTGCCAGCAGTTTAGATCGGGCCAATCAGCCCCAGCATTTT. Translating gives CASSLDRANQPQHF. Based on the CDR3 plus reference TRBV28 and TRBJ1-5, the full variable domain is DVKVTQSSRYLVKRTGEKVFLECVQDMDHENMFWYRQDPGLGLRLIYFSYDVKMKEKGDIPEGYSVSREKKERFSLILESASTNQTSMYLCASSLDRANQPQHFGDGTRLSIL.

In DNA form, the CDR3 reads TGTGCCAGCAGCTTTGGTATCGAGCAGTACTTC. The encoded protein is CASSFGIEQYF. The chain carries TRBV7-8 and TRBJ2-7; D is ambiguous. Germline V gene data show CDR1 as SGHVS and CDR2 as FQNEAQ. V dropped 3 bases and J dropped 6 bases, with 6 bases sitting between them. The CDR3 runs 11 residues.

This chain uses TRBV27 with TRBJ2-5; no firm D call. Trimming took 6 bases from V and 1 from J, leaving 6 bases between them. Germline-derived CDR1 and CDR2 are MNHEY and SMNVEV (reference sequence). The CDR3 loop spans 12 amino acids. CDR3 in DNA: TGTGCCAGCAGCAACCTCCAAGAGACCCAGTACTTC. Its protein product is CASSNLQETQYF.

This chain uses TRBV4-1 with TRBJ2-7, with TRBD2 identical over 8 bases. CDR1 MGHRA and CDR2 YSYEKL come from the germline V gene. The CDR3 is 15 amino acids. V was pared by 4 bases and J by 2 bases, with 7 bases of the junction left unmatched. The CDR3 region is CASSPLAGGPYEQYF. CDR3 nucleotide sequence: TGCGCCAGCAGCCCCCTGGCGGGGGGCCCCTACGAGCAGTACTTC.

This sequence joins TRBV11-1 and TRBJ2-7; the D is unclear. Germline V lookup: CDR1 SGHAT, CDR2 FQDESV (reference sequence). The CDR3 extends over 12 amino acids. The V end lost 5 bases, the J end lost 4 bases, and 9 bases lay between the germline ends. The CDR3 sequence is CASSPGHYEQYF. The CDR3 DNA follows: TGTGCCAGCAGCCCGGGCCATTACGAGCAGTACTTC.

This chain connects TRBV9 to TRBJ2-5, with D perhaps matching TRBD1 (5 bases). V dropped 2 bases and J dropped 0 bases, with 11 bases sitting between them. The germline V gene has CDR1 SGDLS and CDR2 YYNGEE. The CDR3 is 15 residues long. CDR3 amino acids: CASSVSGADQETQYF. In DNA, the CDR3 is TGTGCCAGCAGCGTCTCTGGGGCAGACCAAGAGACCCAGTACTTC.

In this sample, this clonotype turned up a few times. The rearrangement uses TRBV12-3 or TRBV12-4 and TRBJ2-2; D perhaps matches TRBD1 (6 bases). V was trimmed by 2 bases and J by 13 bases, leaving 20 bases between them. The CDR3 extends over 15 amino acids. This CDR3 is CASSLSRGQLPGLFF. In DNA form, the CDR3 reads TGTGCCAGCAGTTTAAGCCGCGGACAGCTCCCGGGGCTGTTTTTT.

The rearrangement uses TRBV29-1 and TRBJ1-2; D might be TRBD1 (6 bases). Trimming took 8 bases from V and 4 from J, leaving 14 bases between them. This CDR3 has 12 residues. Germline loops: CDR1 SQVTM, CDR2 ANQGSEA. DNA of the CDR3: TGCAGCTCCTTGGACAGTGGCTATGGCTACACCTTC. As protein: CSSLDSGYGYTF.

This chain connects TRBV19 to TRBJ1-5; D might be TRBD1 (5 bases). Germline V lookup: CDR1 LNHDA, CDR2 SQIVND (reference sequence). This CDR3 spans 13 amino acids. V dropped 4 bases and J dropped 3 bases, with 7 bases sitting between them. This chain's CDR3 is CASSTGNNQPQHF. As DNA, the CDR3 is TGTGCCAGTAGTACAGGGAACAATCAGCCCCAGCATTTT.

V and J are TRBV20-1 and TRBJ2-5, with TRBD2 identical over 11 bases. Trimming took 5 bases from V and 2 from J; bases not matched to a gene: 7. The CDR3 length is 15 residues. The V gene's germline CDR1 is DFQATT and CDR2 SNEGSKA (reference sequence). The CDR3 DNA follows: TGCAGTGCTGTACTAGCGGGGGAAATGCAAGAGACCCAGTACTTC. This sequence encodes CSAVLAGEMQETQYF.

The chain is built from TRBV15 and TRBJ2-5; D unclear. Per the germline V gene, CDR1 is LNHNV and CDR2 is YYDKDF (reference sequence). Trimming left V 3 bases short and J 2 bases short, with 13 bases between. The CDR3 consists of 15 residues. The chain's CDR3 is CATSSPSDHQETQYF. CDR3 bases: TGTGCCACCAGCAGCCCCTCCGACCATCAAGAGACCCAGTACTTC.

The rearrangement uses TRBV27 and TRBJ2-7, with D perhaps assigned TRBD1 or TRBD2 (6 bases each). The CDR3 contains 14 residues. Trimming cost V 8 bases and J 5 bases, with 19 bases left between them. The germline V gene encodes CDR1 MNHEY and CDR2 SMNVEV (reference sequence). Here the CDR3 reads CASGSLGGLDEQYF. In nucleotides, the CDR3 is TGTGCCAGCGGATCCCTAGGGGGGCTCGACGAGCAGTACTTC.

The gene calls are TRBV29-1 and TRBJ2-1; 8 bases agree with TRBD2. The germline CDR1 and CDR2 sequences are SQVTM and ANQGSEA. The trim removed 6 bases at V and 6 bases at J, leaving 10 bases unmatched. The CDR3 extends over 14 amino acids. CDR3 in amino acids: CSVVTGTRTNEQFF. The CDR3 DNA reads as TGCAGCGTCGTTACCGGGACTAGAACCAATGAGCAGTTCTTC.

The chain is built from TRBV2 and TRBJ2-5; D may be TRBD1 (5 bases). The germline V and J ends were trimmed by 1 base and 3 bases, with 9 bases remaining between them. CDR3 size: 14 residues. CDR1 SNHLY and CDR2 FYNNEI come from the germline V gene. CDR3 protein: CASSEGTLEETQYF. The CDR3 bases are TGTGCCAGCAGTGAAGGGACACTGGAAGAGACCCAGTACTTC.